Detailed here is one T cell receptor beta chain. The antigen is unknown. This record comes from a study of shared clonotypes between healthy human individuals. V was pared by 4 bases and J by 10 bases, with 21 bases between. This CDR3 contains 15 residues. Germline V lookup: CDR1 SGHRS, CDR2 YFSETQ. Genomic DNA (from each subset) was split evenly across several immunoSEQ plates. Sequencing was performed with immunoSEQ multiplex PCR; in TCRdb, only in-frame clones are kept and a portion is missing. Seen here are 1.5 million to 2.5 million clones, less than 95% observed once, and the top ten hold around 1.2%. Study results and caveats: Donor scarcity curtailed the genetic and exposure-history diversity represented herein.

CD8 cells classed as naive were CD45RO-negative and positively selected for CCR7, excluding terminally differentiated effector memory CD45RA+ cells. The genes are TRBV5-1 and TRBJ2-1; no definite D call. This sequence originates from a young man in good health. Sequenced: naive CD8+ T cells sorted from blood. The CDR3 loop reads CASSLPGPRIDEQFF. For the CDR3, the DNA is TGCGCCAGCAGCCTCCCGGGCCCCCGCATCGACGAGCAGTTCTTC.